A single sample is the source of the 24 T cell receptor beta chains below, sequenced in a study of cytomegalovirus exposure and HLA in healthy donors. The study ran its PCR with 60 Vbeta and 13 Jbeta primers. Produced via immunoSEQ multiplex PCR; TCRdb's table is partial and in-frame only. The profile shows roughly 200,000 clones, approximately 80% of them singletons. The material sequenced was PBMCs. Source of these receptors: a boy aged 2 to 10 in good health and CMV-seronegative.

Written as DNA, the CDR3 is TGTGCCAGCAGCCAAGATTTTATTGGGAGCGCTCAAACAGATACGCAGTATTTT. Translating it yields CASSQDFIGSAQTDTQYF. V gene TRBV4-2 combines with J gene TRBJ2-3, with a tentative D call TRBD2 (5 bases). Per germline, CDR1 LGHNA and CDR2 YNFKEQ. V was shortened by 0 bases and J by 3 bases, with 19 bases between the two germline ends. The CDR3 covers 18 residues.

The chain couples TRBV19 to TRBJ1-5, with D perhaps matching TRBD1 (6 bases). CDR1 and CDR2 (germline): LNHDA, SQIVND (reference sequence). This CDR3 is built from 11 residues. V dropped 5 bases and J dropped 10 bases, with 9 bases sitting between them. CDR3 bases: TGTGCCAGTAGTGCGACAGGACCCCAGCATTTT. Translation: CASSATGPQHF.

The chain joins TRBV21-1 to TRBJ1-5; TRBD1, the table's D call, was not compared with the DNA. TRBV21-1 is annotated as a pseudogene. This CDR3 comprises 15 residues. CDR3 DNA sequence: TGTGACGGGACAGGGAGAGGGATTCGCGATCAGCCCCAGCATTTT. Residues: CDGTGRGIRDQPQHF.

The chain employs TRBV9 and TRBJ1-2, with 10 bases aligning to TRBD1. Germline V lookup: CDR1 SGDLS, CDR2 YYNGEE. CDR3 length: 14 residues. The V segment lost 3 bases and the J segment 7 bases; nucleotides outside the gene matches: 6. CDR3 region: CASSGGTGEGGYTF. CDR3 coding DNA: TGTGCCAGCAGCGGAGGGACAGGGGAAGGTGGCTACACCTTC.

This chain uses TRBV13 with TRBJ2-7, with 9 positions matching TRBD1. The CDR3 loop spans 16 amino acids. J lost 2 bases, V lost 0 bases, and 5 bases had no gene match. From germline, CDR1 is PRHDT and CDR2 FYEKMQ (reference sequence). For the CDR3, the DNA is TGTGCCAGCAGCTTAGGCCTGACAGGGGGGACCTACGAGCAGTACTTC. This gives the protein CASSLGLTGGTYEQYF.

The rearrangement uses TRBV7-8 and TRBJ1-2; no clear D. This CDR3 is 15 amino acids long. Trimming removed 0 bases at V and 4 bases at J, with 12 bases between. Germline V gene lookup returns CDR1 SGHVS and CDR2 FQNEAQ. CDR3 sequence: CASSLAQTSFYGYTF. CDR3 bases: TGTGCCAGCAGCTTAGCCCAGACTAGCTTCTATGGCTACACCTTC.

Turning to this clone: A junction boundary mismatches the germline segment, possibly from a read error. The chain uses TRBV5-1 and TRBJ2-7, with a weak D call TRBD1 (6 bases). This CDR3 contains 17 residues. Germline V gives CDR1 SGHRS, CDR2 YFSETQ. Here the CDR3 reads CASRLALRGESFYEQYF. CDR3 in DNA: TGCGCCAGCAGGTTGGCACTCAGGGGCGAGTCATTCTACGAGCAGTACTTC. Filled out from reference TRBV5-1 and TRBJ2-7, the complete variable domain reads KAGVTQTPRYLIKTRGQQVTLSCSPISGHRSVSWYQQTPGQGLQFLFEYFSETQRNKGNFPGRFSGRQFSNSRSEMNVSTLELGDSALYLCASRLALRGESFYEQYFGPGTRLTVT.

This clone was seen only once. This rearrangement joins TRBV7-8 to TRBJ2-3; D is unresolved. Trimming stripped 6 bases from V and 5 bases from J, with 9 bases between. The CDR3 runs to 12 residues. Per germline, CDR1 SGHVS and CDR2 FQNEAQ. The CDR3 here is CASSVARDTQYF. Written as DNA, the CDR3 is TGTGCCAGCAGTGTAGCCCGAGATACGCAGTATTTT.

This rearrangement joins TRBV27 to TRBJ1-2; the match to TRBD1 covers 7 bases. V shed 2 bases, J shed 6 bases, and the junction held 6 bases outside the gene matches. Germline lookup yields CDR1 MNHEY and CDR2 SMNVEV (reference sequence). The length of the CDR3 is 14 residues. CDR3: CASSLRQGSDGYTF. The CDR3 nucleotides are TGTGCCAGCAGTTTACGACAGGGATCGGATGGCTACACCTTC.

This clone was picked up one time. The genes are TRBV30 and TRBJ2-7; 7 nucleotides match TRBD1. Per the germline V gene, CDR1 is GTSNPN and CDR2 is SVGIG (reference sequence). Trimming took 3 bases from V and 3 from J; bases not matched to a gene: 11. CDR3 size: 15 residues. Here the CDR3 reads CAWSGLTGLDYEQYF. The CDR3 bases are TGTGCCTGGAGCGGTCTGACAGGGCTCGACTACGAGCAGTACTTC.

The genes are TRBV6-5 and TRBJ2-7, with 8 bases identical to TRBD2. The ends lost 2 bases at V and 1 base at J; junction bases unmatched: 4. Germline V gene lookup returns CDR1 MNHEY and CDR2 SVGAGI. The CDR3 has 15 amino acids. The CDR3 sequence is CASSYDAGGSYEQYF. CDR3 nucleotide sequence: TGTGCCAGCAGTTACGACGCGGGAGGATCCTACGAGCAGTACTTC.

The chain employs TRBV27 and TRBJ2-5; 9 positions match TRBD1. This CDR3 is built from 15 residues. The J segment lost 4 bases and the V segment lost 5 bases, leaving 8 bases of the junction unmatched. Per germline, CDR1 MNHEY and CDR2 SMNVEV (reference sequence). CDR3 in amino acids: CASSVWTGDGETQYF. CDR3 bases: TGTGCCAGCAGTGTATGGACAGGGGACGGAGAGACCCAGTACTTC.

The genes are TRBV30 and TRBJ2-3; 12 positions agree with TRBD2. CDR3 size: 18 residues. The germline V gene encodes CDR1 GTSNPN and CDR2 SVGIG (reference sequence). V lost 2 bases and J lost 1; bases outside the gene matches: 10. DNA of the CDR3: TGTGCCTGGAGTCGTTCTAGCGGGGGGGTGTTGGGCACAGATACGCAGTATTTT. Encoded protein: CAWSRSSGGVLGTDTQYF.

The CDR3: CASSVQAGNQPQHF. The CDR3 coding sequence is TGTGCCAGTAGTGTACAGGCGGGGAATCAGCCCCAGCATTTT. The chain has TRBV19 and TRBJ1-5, with a tentative D call TRBD1 (5 bases). Germline loops: CDR1 LNHDA, CDR2 SQIVND (reference sequence). CDR3 length: 14 amino acids. Trimming took 5 bases from V and 4 from J, leaving 12 bases between them. The full variable domain, with the rest looked up from reference TRBV19 and TRBJ1-5, is DGGITQSPKYLFRKEGQNVTLSCEQNLNHDAMYWYRQDPGQGLRLIYYSQIVNDFQKGDIAEGYSVSREKKESFPLTVTSAQKNPTAFYLCASSVQAGNQPQHFGDGTRLSIL.

The V and J genes are TRBV7-8 and TRBJ2-1, with 9 bases matching TRBD1. Trimming cost V 3 bases and J 5 bases; bases outside gene matches: 5. The CDR3 runs 15 residues. CDR1 is SGHVS and CDR2 is FQNEAQ in the germline V gene. CDR3 residues: CASSFLQGAHNEQFF. CDR3 nucleotide sequence: TGTGCCAGCAGCTTCCTACAGGGGGCCCACAATGAGCAGTTCTTC.

V usage is TRBV6-4 and J usage is TRBJ2-3; tentatively, D is TRBD2 (6 bases). The CDR3 runs to 14 residues. The germline gives CDR1 MRHNA, CDR2 SNTAGT. The V end lost 2 bases, the J end lost 4 bases, and 10 bases lay between the germline ends. CDR3 DNA: TGTGCCAGCAGTGACCGGGGGAAGGCAGATACGCAGTATTTT. Protein sequence: CASSDRGKADTQYF.

V gene TRBV5-1 combines with J gene TRBJ1-2; 10 bases align to TRBD1. Germline V gene data show CDR1 as SGHRS and CDR2 as YFSETQ. Trimming took 2 bases from V and 4 from J; bases not matched to a gene: 11. The CDR3 runs to 17 residues. The CDR3 reads CASSFTGTGAGGYGYTF. The CDR3 coding sequence is TGCGCCAGCAGCTTCACCGGGACAGGGGCGGGCGGCTATGGCTACACCTTC.

The chain combines TRBV27 with TRBJ1-4, with a possible D match to TRBD1 (6 bases). The germline gives CDR1 MNHEY, CDR2 SMNVEV (reference sequence). The length of the CDR3 is 17 residues. Between the trimmed V and J ends, which lost 0 bases and 2 bases, there was a span of 13 bases. CDR3 amino acids: CASSLSVRGGTNEKLFF. The CDR3, as DNA: TGTGCCAGCAGTTTATCGGTCAGGGGCGGCACTAATGAAAAACTGTTTTTT.

The chain joins TRBV5-8 to TRBJ1-5; D is possibly TRBD1 (6 bases). In germline, CDR1 is SGHTS, CDR2 YDEGEE. V lost 4 bases and J lost 5, with 16 bases in between. The CDR3 runs 15 residues. CDR3 DNA sequence: TGTGCCAGCAGCCGCGTCCGAGGGGGAGATCAGCCCCAGCATTTT. Its translation: CASSRVRGGDQPQHF.

The table lists this clone with a few counts. This rearrangement joins TRBV10-3 to TRBJ1-2; the match to TRBD1 covers 11 bases. Germline V gene sequence: CDR1 ENHRY, CDR2 SYGVKD. The V and J ends lost 4 bases and 7 bases, in that order; junction bases with no gene match: 2. The length of the CDR3 is 13 residues. CDR3 protein: CAISVGTGGGYTF. The CDR3 DNA reads TGTGCCATCAGTGTAGGGACAGGGGGTGGCTACACCTTC.

As to this clone: An end of the junction differs from the germline gene, which may be a read error. The chain joins TRBV7-7 to TRBJ2-7; 14 nucleotides line up with TRBD2. Germline V gives CDR1 SSHAT, CDR2 FNYEAQ (reference sequence). The CDR3 covers 16 residues. This chain's CDR3 is CASSPGLAGEGNEQYF. Written as DNA, the CDR3 is TGTGCTAGCAGCCCGGGACTAGCGGGAGAGGGGAACGAGCAGTACTTC.

The genes are TRBV7-2 and TRBJ1-5; D gene unclear. Trimming removed 5 bases at V and 2 bases at J, with 7 bases between. The CDR3 is 13 amino acids. Germline lookup yields CDR1 SGHTA and CDR2 FQGNSA. CDR3 coding DNA: TGTGCCAGCAGCCCCTTAGGCAATCAGCCCCAGCATTTT. Translated, it gives CASSPLGNQPQHF.

The V call is TRBV19, the J call TRBJ2-1; 8 nucleotides line up with TRBD2. The CDR3 sequence is 15 residues long. Germline assignment: CDR1 LNHDA and CDR2 SQIVND (reference sequence). The V and J ends lost 5 bases and 1 base, in that order; junction bases with no gene match: 4. The CDR3 loop is CASSLLAESYNEQFF. The CDR3 nucleotides read TGTGCCAGTAGTTTACTAGCGGAGTCCTACAATGAGCAGTTCTTC.

The CDR3 DNA sequence: TGTGCCTGGAAACAGGCTTTTTCCTACGAGCAGTACTTC. Translation: CAWKQAFSYEQYF. The chain combines TRBV30 with TRBJ2-5; weak D call: TRBD1 (5 bases). The DNA end favors TRBJ2-7, so the J call may be wrong. CDR1 and CDR2 (germline): GTSNPN, SVGIG (reference sequence). This CDR3 is built from 13 residues.